A selection of T cell receptor beta chains follows, all from one sample in a study of blood T cell repertoires in COVID-19. Clones were read by immunoSEQ multiplex PCR, and TCRdb kept only the in-frame ones, dropping some. The sample lists about 160,000 clones; around 85% were seen once. Material for sequencing was peripheral blood. The receptors were sampled from a woman aged 70-85 years with acute or convalescent COVID-19. CDR3s include the opening cysteine and the closing phenylalanine or tryptophan. Each record gives: CDR3 length, D gene, V gene, J gene, clone size, CDR3 protein, CDR3 DNA. D genes are given only for firm matches. Only some rows state a clone size, as once, few, many or a class for expanded clones.

17	.	TRBV10-3	TRBJ2-3	.	CAISETYKGRGSDTQYF	TGTGCCATCAGTGAGACCTATAAAGGCCGAGGGTCAGATACGCAGTATTTT
17	TRBD1	TRBV5-4	TRBJ2-1	.	CASSLVGGQGARNEQFF	TGTGCCAGCAGCTTGGTGGGGGGTCAGGGGGCAAGAAATGAGCAGTTCTTC
13	.	TRBV5-1	TRBJ1-1	.	CASSFQGETEAFF	TGCGCCAGCAGCTTCCAAGGGGAAACTGAAGCTTTCTTT
15	.	TRBV4-2	TRBJ2-7	once	CASSVRSLSSYEQYF	TGTGCCAGCAGCGTACGGAGTTTAAGCTCCTACGAGCAGTACTTC
21	TRBD1	TRBV4-1	TRBJ1-3	.	CASSQRPAKEGQGVPGNTIYF	TGCGCCAGCAGCCAAAGGCCGGCAAAGGAAGGACAGGGAGTGCCTGGAAACACCATATATTTT
14	.	TRBV6-1	TRBJ2-7	.	CASSEAYRSYEQYF	TGTGCCAGCAGTGAAGCATACAGGTCCTACGAGCAGTACTTC
14	TRBD2	TRBV18	TRBJ2-1	.	CASSSRGTYNEQFF	TGTGCCAGCTCATCGCGGGGGACTTACAATGAGCAGTTCTTC
14	.	TRBV7-2	TRBJ2-1	once	CASSTREVSNEQFF	TGTGCCAGCAGCACCAGGGAGGTTTCCAATGAGCAGTTCTTC
16	TRBD1	TRBV19	TRBJ1-2	.	CASSTWATGEKGGYTF	TGTGCCAGTAGTACCTGGGCCACAGGGGAGAAGGGTGGCTACACCTTC
14	.	TRBV9	TRBJ2-2	few	CASSVGGGSGELFF	TGTGCCAGCAGCGTAGGAGGTGGGTCCGGGGAGCTGTTTTTT
13	.	TRBV5-1	TRBJ1-4	.	CASSVEVSEKLFF	TGCGCCAGCAGTGTGGAGGTAAGTGAAAAACTGTTTTTT
15	.	TRBV19	TRBJ1-6	.	CASRDSPRGNSPLHF	TGTGCCAGTAGGGACAGTCCGAGAGGGAATTCACCCCTCCACTTT
14	.	TRBV6-2/TRBV6-3	TRBJ1-5	.	CASSVEYSNQPQHF	TGTGCCAGCAGCGTGGAGTATAGCAATCAGCCCCAGCATTTT
14	TRBD2	TRBV10-3	TRBJ2-3	.	CAISDGRETDTQYF	TGTGCCATCAGTGACGGGCGGGAGACAGATACGCAGTATTTT
13	.	TRBV6-5	TRBJ2-1	.	CASSYAWFDEQFF	TGTGCCAGCAGTTATGCGTGGTTCGATGAGCAGTTCTTC
12	TRBD1	TRBV28	TRBJ1-1	few	CASSFPGGEAFF	TGTGCCAGCAGTTTCCCAGGGGGCGAAGCTTTCTTT
18	TRBD1	TRBV7-9	TRBJ1-5	.	CASSPTGTGAAGDQPQHF	TGTGCCAGCAGCCCAACCGGGACAGGGGCCGCTGGGGATCAGCCCCAGCATTTT
14	TRBD1	TRBV7-2	TRBJ2-7	.	CASSPRDRRDEQYF	TGTGCCAGCAGCCCTAGGGACAGGCGAGACGAGCAGTACTTC
13	TRBD1	TRBV9	TRBJ1-2	.	CASSVQGADGYTF	TGTGCCAGCAGCGTACAGGGGGCGGATGGCTACACCTTC
17	TRBD1	TRBV27	TRBJ1-1	.	CASSSIPRTGGNTEAFF	TGTGCCAGCAGTTCTATTCCCAGGACAGGTGGGAACACTGAAGCTTTCTTT
18	TRBD1	TRBV4-3	TRBJ2-2	.	CASSQVLTGGANTGELFF	TGCGCCAGCAGCCAAGTTCTGACAGGGGGCGCGAACACCGGGGAGCTGTTTTTT
14	TRBD1	TRBV14	TRBJ1-2	few	CASSPDRGHGGYTF	TGTGCCAGCAGCCCCGACAGGGGGCACGGTGGCTACACCTTC
13	.	TRBV27	TRBJ1-5	once	CASSPRVSQPQHF	TGTGCCAGCAGCCCCAGGGTTTCACAGCCCCAGCATTTT
17	.	TRBV7-2	TRBJ2-1	once	CASSRATGSNKVNEQFF	TGTGCCAGCAGCCGCGCCACCGGGTCCAATAAGGTCAATGAGCAGTTCTTC
13	.	TRBV7-2	TRBJ2-3	.	CASSLPGTDTQYF	TGTGCCAGCAGCTTACCGGGCACAGATACGCAGTATTTT
14	TRBD1	TRBV19	TRBJ1-2	few	CASSLGQLLYGYTF	TGTGCCAGTAGTTTGGGACAGCTCCTCTATGGCTACACCTTC
15	TRBD2	TRBV7-6	TRBJ2-7	.	CASSTGGDRSYEQYF	TGTGCCAGCAGCACCGGGGGGGACCGCTCCTACGAGCAGTACTTC
14	TRBD1	TRBV19	TRBJ2-1	.	CASKSTGKYNEQFF	TGTGCCAGTAAGTCGACAGGGAAATACAATGAGCAGTTCTTC
14	.	TRBV12-5	TRBJ1-2	.	CASGTGKQGRGYTF	TGTGCTAGTGGCACAGGGAAGCAGGGCCGTGGCTACACCTTC
14	TRBD1	TRBV28	TRBJ1-6	.	CASRLQGANSPLHF	TGTGCCAGCAGACTACAGGGGGCTAATTCACCCCTCCACTTT
22	.	TRBV19	TRBJ1-5	.	CASRPRGFDAGIPFRGNQPQHF	TGTGCCAGTAGGCCACGGGGTTTCGATGCCGGGATCCCATTTAGGGGCAATCAGCCCCAGCATTTT
16	.	TRBV28	TRBJ1-5	.	CASSPVQGFGNQPQHF	TGTGCCAGCAGCCCAGTACAGGGATTCGGCAATCAGCCCCAGCATTTT
19	TRBD1	TRBV18	TRBJ1-2	.	CASSPSSGTGGIGSYGYTF	TGTGCCAGCTCACCATCGTCCGGGACAGGGGGCATTGGGTCTTATGGCTACACCTTC
16	.	TRBV2	TRBJ1-1	.	CASSILREPMNTEAFF	TGTGCCAGCAGCATTCTCCGCGAACCCATGAACACTGAAGCTTTCTTT
16	TRBD2	TRBV18	TRBJ2-2	.	CASSPGLAKPTGELFF	TGTGCCAGCTCACCCGGACTAGCCAAACCCACCGGGGAGCTGTTTTTT
16	TRBD1	TRBV10-2	TRBJ2-7	.	CASRRWDRASRDEQYF	TGCGCCAGCAGAAGATGGGACAGGGCCTCTCGGGACGAGCAGTACTTC
19	.	TRBV5-5	TRBJ2-1	.	CASSPAIRGRVSRYNEQFF	TGTGCCAGCAGCCCGGCTATCAGGGGTCGGGTAAGCCGTTACAATGAGCAGTTCTTC
13	TRBD1	TRBV24-1	TRBJ2-7	.	CATSEGTEGEQYF	TGTGCCACCAGTGAAGGGACAGAAGGTGAGCAGTACTTC
13	TRBD1	TRBV9	TRBJ1-1	.	CASGQVVEGEAFF	TGTGCCAGCGGACAGGTCGTGGAAGGGGAAGCTTTCTTT
16	.	TRBV6-5	TRBJ2-1	.	CASSYSIFRGYNEQFF	TGTGCCAGCAGTTACTCGATTTTCAGGGGATACAATGAGCAGTTCTTC
14	.	TRBV5-6	TRBJ1-3	.	CASSLGTVGNTIYF	TGTGCCAGCAGCTTGGGGACAGTTGGAAACACCATATATTTT
15	.	TRBV6-2/TRBV6-3	TRBJ2-5	.	CASSSLRGAQETQYF	TGTGCCAGCAGTTCACTCAGGGGGGCCCAAGAGACCCAGTACTTC
15	TRBD1	TRBV4-1	TRBJ2-3	.	CASSHQGARTDTQYF	TGCGCCAGCAGCCACCAGGGGGCGCGAACAGATACGCAGTATTTT
14	TRBD1	TRBV30	TRBJ1-3	.	CAWRTDRALNTIYF	TGTGCCTGGAGAACGGACAGGGCCCTAAACACCATATATTTT
18	.	TRBV11-2	TRBJ1-6	.	CASSVSPPGSSYNSPLHF	TGTGCCAGCAGCGTTAGCCCCCCCGGGAGCTCCTATAATTCACCCCTCCACTTT
14	.	TRBV10-3	TRBJ1-2	few	CAISDEGALLGYTF	TGTGCCATCAGTGATGAAGGGGCGCTACTAGGCTACACCTTC
14	.	TRBV3-1/TRBV3-2	TRBJ2-3	.	CASSQELGDDTQYF	TGTGCCAGCAGCCAAGAATTAGGAGATGATACGCAGTATTTT
15	.	TRBV7-9	TRBJ1-4	.	CASSSTGSPGEKLFF	TGTGCCAGCAGCTCTACAGGTTCTCCCGGGGAAAAACTGTTTTTT
15	TRBD1	TRBV19	TRBJ1-6	.	CASSSGQGGYSPLHF	TGTGCCAGTAGTAGTGGACAGGGTGGTTATTCACCCCTCCACTTT
15	.	TRBV29-1	TRBJ1-2	once	CSVEDWGETNYGYTF	TGCAGCGTTGAAGATTGGGGAGAGACTAACTATGGCTACACCTTC
13	.	TRBV7-9	TRBJ2-5	.	CASSLGAGETQYF	TGTGCCAGCAGCTTAGGCGCGGGGGAGACCCAGTACTTC